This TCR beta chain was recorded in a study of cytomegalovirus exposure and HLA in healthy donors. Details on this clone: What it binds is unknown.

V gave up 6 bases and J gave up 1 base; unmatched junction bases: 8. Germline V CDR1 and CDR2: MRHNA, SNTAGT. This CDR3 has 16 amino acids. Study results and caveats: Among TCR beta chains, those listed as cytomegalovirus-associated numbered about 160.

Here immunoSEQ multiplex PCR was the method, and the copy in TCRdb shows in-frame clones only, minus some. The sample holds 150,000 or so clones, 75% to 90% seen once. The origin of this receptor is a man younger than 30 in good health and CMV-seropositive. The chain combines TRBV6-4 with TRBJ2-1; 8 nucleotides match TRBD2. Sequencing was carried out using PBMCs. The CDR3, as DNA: TGTGCCAGCAGGCCACCTAGCGGGCGGTCCTACAATGAGCAGTTCTTC. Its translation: CASRPPSGRSYNEQFF.